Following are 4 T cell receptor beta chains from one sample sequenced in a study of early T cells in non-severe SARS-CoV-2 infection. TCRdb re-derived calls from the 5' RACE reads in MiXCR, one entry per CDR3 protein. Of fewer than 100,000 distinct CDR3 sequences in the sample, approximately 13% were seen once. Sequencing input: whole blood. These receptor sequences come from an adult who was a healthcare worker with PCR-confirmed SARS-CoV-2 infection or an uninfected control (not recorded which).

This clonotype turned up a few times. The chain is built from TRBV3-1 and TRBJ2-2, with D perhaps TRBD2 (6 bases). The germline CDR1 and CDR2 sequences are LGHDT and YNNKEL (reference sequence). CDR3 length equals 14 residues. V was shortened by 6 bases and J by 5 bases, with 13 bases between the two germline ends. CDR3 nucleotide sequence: TGTGCCAGCAGACCGATTGGGGGGACCGGGGAGCTGTTTTTT. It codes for CASRPIGGTGELFF.

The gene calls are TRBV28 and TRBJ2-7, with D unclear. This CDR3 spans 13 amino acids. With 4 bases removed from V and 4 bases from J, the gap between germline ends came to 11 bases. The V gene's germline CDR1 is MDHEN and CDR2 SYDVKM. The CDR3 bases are TGTGCCAGCAGTTCTTCTAATCGGTACGAGCAGTACTTC. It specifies CASSSSNRYEQYF.

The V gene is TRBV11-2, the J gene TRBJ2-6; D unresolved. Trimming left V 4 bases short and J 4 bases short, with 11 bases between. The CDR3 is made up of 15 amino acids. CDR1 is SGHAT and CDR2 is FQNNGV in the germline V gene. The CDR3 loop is CASSSGSTGANVLTF. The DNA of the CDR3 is TGTGCCAGCAGCTCCGGGTCTACGGGGGCCAACGTCCTGACTTTC.

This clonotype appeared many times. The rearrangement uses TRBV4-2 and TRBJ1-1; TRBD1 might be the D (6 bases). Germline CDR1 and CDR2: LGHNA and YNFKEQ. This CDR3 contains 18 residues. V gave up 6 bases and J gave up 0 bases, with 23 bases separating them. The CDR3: CASRSRVLAGDMNTEAFF. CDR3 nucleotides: TGTGCCAGCAGAAGCAGGGTTTTGGCGGGGGACATGAACACTGAAGCTTTCTTT.